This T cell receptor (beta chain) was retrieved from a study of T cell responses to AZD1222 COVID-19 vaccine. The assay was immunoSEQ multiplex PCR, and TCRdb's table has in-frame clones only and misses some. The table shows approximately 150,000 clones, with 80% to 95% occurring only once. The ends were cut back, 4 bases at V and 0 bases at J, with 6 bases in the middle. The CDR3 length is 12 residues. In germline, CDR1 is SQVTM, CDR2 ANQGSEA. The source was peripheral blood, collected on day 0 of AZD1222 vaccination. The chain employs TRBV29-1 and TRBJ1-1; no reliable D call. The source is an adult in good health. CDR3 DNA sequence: TGCAGCGTTGGCCAGGTGAACACTGAAGCTTTCTTT. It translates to CSVGQVNTEAFF.